The clone carrying this TCR beta chain showed up many times. The antigen is unknown. These data belong to a study of T cells in Graves' hyperthyroidism and ophthalmopathy. Clinicians diagnosed patients from clinical symptoms, serum thyroxine and TRAb, thyroid ultrasound and orbital computed tomography. TCR beta CDR3 region amplification was performed from RNA transcripts. The HTBI primer set drove a first-round RT-PCR of the TCR CDR3. TCRdb redid the calling of the multiplex PCR reads with MiXCR, one entry per CDR3 protein. The sample lists around 620,000 distinct CDR3 sequences, approximately 15% seen once, with around 7% in the top ten. Study-wide findings and caveats: Before onset, ophthalmopathy was predicted by the model a median roughly 6.8 months earlier. Blood held most thyroid clonotypes expanded above 0.001 frequency.

This CDR3 is 20 amino acids long. Trimming took 2 bases from V and 3 from J; bases not matched to a gene: 19. Germline values: CDR1 MDHEN, CDR2 SYDVKM. The clonotype originates from a woman aged 18-29 years with Graves' ophthalmopathy. The chain employs TRBV28 and TRBJ2-3, with TRBD2 matching over 8 bases. Sequenced input: blood. The CDR3: CASSLTLAELPEASTDTQYF. Here the CDR3 DNA reads TGTGCCAGCAGTTTAACACTAGCGGAGTTGCCTGAAGCTTCAACAGATACGCAGTATTTT.